These 23 T cell receptor beta chains came from one sample sequenced in a study of T cells in tumors after PD-1 blockade. The repertoire was sequenced with immunoSEQ multiplex PCR; TCRdb's copy has only in-frame clones and lacks some. Seen here are fewer than 15,000 clones, over 55% observed once, and the top ten hold around 15%. The source material was tumor tissue, sampled before anti-PD-1 treatment. The receptors were gathered from a human donor with basal cell carcinoma.

This chain connects TRBV24-1 to TRBJ1-5, with D tentatively TRBD1 (5 bases). Germline V CDR1 and CDR2: KGHDR, SFDVKD. The CDR3 length is 14 residues. V lost 7 bases and J 6 bases, leaving 15 bases between the germline ends. In DNA, the CDR3 is TGTGCCACCAGCCTCGGGGGGTTATCTCAGCCCCAGCATTTT. It specifies CATSLGGLSQPQHF.

V is TRBV18 and J is TRBJ1-1; D is uncertain. Germline CDR1 KGHSH, CDR2 LQKENI. This CDR3 has 16 amino acids. The V and J ends lost 3 bases and 1 base respectively, with 15 bases between them. The CDR3 region has the DNA TGTGCCAGCTCACCGATAAGTAGCAGGACGAACACTGAAGCTTTCTTT. Protein: CASSPISSRTNTEAFF.

V usage is TRBV21-1 and J usage is TRBJ2-7. TRBV21-1 is assigned pseudogene status. The CDR3 has 12 residues. The CDR3 DNA reads as TGTGCCAGCAGCAAAGGGGACGGGCAGAAGTACTTC. It codes for CASSKGDGQKYF.

The chain recombines TRBV15 with TRBJ2-3; tentative D call: TRBD2 (6 bases). The CDR3 runs to 16 residues. Trimming shortened V by 3 bases and J by 1 base, and 14 bases separated the two germline ends. Germline assignment: CDR1 LNHNV and CDR2 YYDKDF (reference sequence). The CDR3 nucleotides read TGTGCCACCAGCAGGCGTAGCGGTGTGGGCACAGATACGCAGTATTTT. It translates to CATSRRSGVGTDTQYF.

The chain employs TRBV7-2 and TRBJ1-2; 7 nucleotides agree with TRBD1. There are 15 residues in the CDR3. CDR1 and CDR2 from the germline V gene are SGHTA and FQGNSA. V gave up 3 bases and J gave up 8 bases; unmatched junction bases: 12. The DNA for the CDR3 is TGTGCCAGCAGCTTCCAAACTGACAGGGTTGACGGCTACACCTTC. Its translation is CASSFQTDRVDGYTF.

The chain joins TRBV24-1 to TRBJ2-1; possibly TRBD1 or TRBD2 for D (6 bases each). The CDR3 length is 15 residues. The V end was cut by 3 bases, the J end by 10 bases, with 18 bases between. Germline V gene sequence: CDR1 KGHDR, CDR2 SFDVKD. This CDR3 reads CATSDPGTDDREQFF. CDR3 nucleotides: TGTGCCACCAGTGATCCCGGGACTGACGACAGGGAGCAGTTCTTC.

Worth noting for this clone: The junction departs from germline at one end; a sequencing error may be responsible. The gene calls are TRBV28 and TRBJ2-1, with D possibly being TRBD1 or TRBD2 (6 bases each). The CDR3 is 14 amino acids. Germline lookup yields CDR1 MDHEN and CDR2 SYDVKM. CDR3 protein: CASGGHTKNNERFF. CDR3 DNA sequence: TGTGCCAGCGGGGGGCACACTAAAAACAATGAGCGGTTCTTC.

The chain carries TRBV7-9 and TRBJ1-4; D may be TRBD1 (5 bases). V was clipped by 7 bases and J by 2 bases, with 11 bases between them. The germline gives CDR1 SEHNR, CDR2 FQNEAQ (reference sequence). This CDR3 spans 14 amino acids. Here the CDR3 reads CASTNRNTNEKLFF. CDR3 nucleotides: TGTGCCAGCACCAACAGGAACACTAATGAAAAACTGTTTTTT. Drawing the rest from reference TRBV7-9 and TRBJ1-4, the complete variable domain is DTGVSQNPRHKITKRGQNVTFRCDPISEHNRLYWYRQTLGQGPEFLTYFQNEAQLEKSRLLSDRFSAERPKGSFSTLEIQRTEQGDSAMYLCASTNRNTNEKLFFGSGTQLSVL.

This clone was picked up a small number of times. The genes are TRBV19 and TRBJ2-7; 10 bases map to TRBD2. The V and J ends lost 4 bases and 4 bases, in that order; junction bases with no gene match: 10. This CDR3 is 16 amino acids long. Germline-derived CDR1 and CDR2 are LNHDA and SQIVND (reference sequence). CDR3 sequence (DNA): TGTGCCAGTAGTAGGAGCGGGAGGGCCAGTAGTTACGAGCAGTACTTC. Its translation: CASSRSGRASSYEQYF.

This clone was seen a handful of times. V is TRBV9 and J is TRBJ1-1; D possibly corresponds to TRBD1 (5 bases). Germline V gene data show CDR1 as SGDLS and CDR2 as YYNGEE. The CDR3 extends over 14 amino acids. The ends were cut back, 6 bases at V and 3 bases at J, with 15 bases in the middle. The CDR3 region is CASNLQGFDTEAFF. As DNA, the CDR3 is TGTGCCAGCAACCTCCAGGGATTCGACACTGAAGCTTTCTTT.

Judged by abundance, this clone is medium-sized. V gene TRBV19 combines with J gene TRBJ2-7, with a weak D call TRBD2 (7 bases). Trimming took 8 bases from V and 3 from J, leaving 14 bases between them. Germline CDR1 LNHDA, CDR2 SQIVND (reference sequence). This CDR3 is 13 amino acids long. CDR3 residues: CASGGGRDYEQYF. DNA for the CDR3: TGTGCCAGTGGGGGGGGCCGAGACTACGAGCAGTACTTC.

The chain combines TRBV27 with TRBJ2-3, with TRBD2 matching over 9 bases. With 10 bases clipped from V and 2 bases from J, the junction kept 7 bases outside the gene matches. CDR1 is MNHEY and CDR2 is SMNVEV in the germline V gene (reference sequence). The CDR3 runs 14 residues. Here the CDR3 reads CATRTSDYTDTQYF. The CDR3 bases are TGTGCCACCCGGACTAGCGATTACACAGATACGCAGTATTTT.

In its sample, this clone was seen a few times. The rearrangement uses TRBV19 and TRBJ1-2, with D possibly being TRBD1 (5 bases). The CDR3 extends over 13 amino acids. Between the trimmed V and J ends, which lost 7 bases and 4 bases, there was a span of 13 bases. Germline assignment: CDR1 LNHDA and CDR2 SQIVND (reference sequence). The CDR3 protein is CASTKGTFYGYTF. CDR3 nucleotides: TGTGCCAGTACCAAGGGGACGTTCTATGGCTACACCTTC.

V is TRBV13 and J is TRBJ2-7, with D perhaps being TRBD1 or TRBD2 (5 bases each). CDR1 PRHDT and CDR2 FYEKMQ come from the germline V gene (reference sequence). V gave up 2 bases and J gave up 3 bases, with 11 bases separating them. CDR3 length: 14 residues. CDR3 sequence (DNA): TGTGCCAGCAGCTTACGGGACGGTTACTACGAGCAGTACTTC. Its protein is CASSLRDGYYEQYF.

For this clone: Other DNA sequences within the sample encode an identical CDR3. The rearrangement joins TRBV5-5 to TRBJ2-1, with TRBD2 identical over 7 bases. The CDR3 loop spans 17 amino acids. V lost 4 bases, J lost 5 bases, and 15 bases stayed unmatched. Germline lookup yields CDR1 SGHKS and CDR2 YYEKEE (reference sequence). CDR3 protein: CASSAGTSGASNNEQFF. The DNA of the CDR3 is TGTGCCAGCAGCGCCGGGACCAGCGGGGCGTCGAACAATGAGCAGTTCTTC.

The chain has TRBV3-1 (or the pseudogene TRBV3-2) and TRBJ2-7, with D hard to call. The V and J ends lost 3 bases and 4 bases respectively, with 13 bases between them. Germline CDR1 and CDR2: LGHDT and YNNKEL (reference sequence). The CDR3 has 14 amino acids. The CDR3 is CASSHSPGGYEQYF. CDR3 DNA: TGTGCCAGCAGCCATTCCCCGGGCGGATACGAGCAGTACTTC.

V usage is TRBV10-1 and J usage is TRBJ1-2; no reliable D call. Trimming shortened V by 6 bases and J by 4 bases, and 9 bases separated the two germline ends. The CDR3 sequence is 12 residues long. CDR1 is WNHNN, CDR2 SYGVQD, per germline (reference sequence). This CDR3 reads CASRQYLYGYTF. DNA for the CDR3: TGCGCCAGCAGACAGTACCTCTATGGCTACACCTTC.

This clone was recorded only once. J is TRBJ2-5 and V is TRBV11-3; 7 bases align to TRBD1. The length of the CDR3 is 17 residues. Trimming at V came to 2 bases and at J to 2 bases, leaving 11 bases not matched to a gene. The germline V gene has CDR1 SGHNT and CDR2 YENEEA. The CDR3 loop is CASSLRSGQTIQETQYF. The CDR3 DNA follows: TGTGCCAGCAGCTTACGTTCGGGACAGACTATACAAGAGACCCAGTACTTC.

Only a few counts were recorded for this clone. The rearrangement joins TRBV7-2 to TRBJ2-5; D may be TRBD1 or TRBD2 (5 bases each). Germline V gene data show CDR1 as SGHTA and CDR2 as FQGNSA. V gave up 5 bases and J gave up 1 base, with 11 bases separating them. CDR3 length: 14 amino acids. Here the CDR3 reads CASSMGPGQETQYF. The CDR3, as DNA: TGTGCCAGCAGCATGGGACCGGGCCAAGAGACCCAGTACTTC. Full variable domain (missing parts from reference TRBV7-2 and TRBJ2-5): GAGVSQSPSNKVTEKGKDVELRCDPISGHTALYWYRQSLGQGLEFLIYFQGNSAPDKSGLPSDRFSAERTGGSVSTLTIQRTQQEDSAVYLCASSMGPGQETQYFGPGTRLLVL.

This chain joins TRBV2 and TRBJ1-6, with TRBD1 matching 8 bases. With V trimmed by 7 bases and J by 6 bases, 11 bases remained unmatched. CDR1 SNHLY and CDR2 FYNNEI come from the germline V gene. The CDR3 spans 16 residues. DNA of the CDR3: TGTGCCAGCATTGGGGACAGGCGGAATAGTAATTCACCCCTCCACTTT. This translates into CASIGDRRNSNSPLHF.

V is TRBV30 and J is TRBJ1-2; TRBD1 agrees at 7 bases. Trimming cost V 8 bases and J 1 base; bases outside gene matches: 4. Germline V gives CDR1 GTSNPN, CDR2 SVGIG (reference sequence). This CDR3 contains 12 residues. CDR3 region: CALTGLNYGYTF. CDR3 bases: TGTGCCCTGACAGGGCTTAACTATGGCTACACCTTC.

The V call is TRBV7-6, the J call TRBJ2-1, with TRBD2 matching 8 bases. The V segment lost 5 bases and the J segment 7 bases; nucleotides outside the gene matches: 7. The CDR3 covers 14 residues. CDR1 is SGHVS, CDR2 FNYEAQ, per germline. CDR3 amino acids: CASSLRGGRNEQFF. The CDR3 coding sequence is TGTGCCAGCAGCCTTCGGGGGGGAAGGAATGAGCAGTTCTTC.

The gene calls are TRBV30 and TRBJ1-2; D gene unclear. CDR1 is GTSNPN, CDR2 SVGIG, per germline (reference sequence). Deletions cut 7 bases from V and 2 bases from J, with 17 bases between. CDR3 length: 14 residues. The CDR3 region has the DNA TGTGCCTCCTGGACGGTTATTGGGAACTATGGCTACACCTTC. This encodes CASWTVIGNYGYTF.